This T cell receptor beta chain was recovered during a study of blood T cell repertoires in COVID-19. The protocol was immunoSEQ multiplex PCR, while the TCRdb copy is restricted to in-frame clones and leaves out a portion. Altogether roughly 250,000 clones are present, 70% to 85% being singletons, with the ten largest covering under 2%. The CDR3 sequence is 16 residues long. Trimming removed 2 bases from V and 5 bases from J, with 18 bases in between. Germline V gene data show CDR1 as MGHRA and CDR2 as YSYEKL. Sequenced material: peripheral blood. V and J are TRBV4-1 and TRBJ2-5; no clear D gene. This TCR was recovered from a woman older than 75 with acute or convalescent COVID-19. CDR3: CASSQQARTPSETQYF. CDR3 DNA: TGCGCCAGCAGCCAACAAGCGCGAACGCCATCGGAGACCCAGTACTTC.